The 15 T cell receptor beta chains listed next were all sequenced from one sample in a study of T-cell reconstitution after alpha-beta-depleted transplantation in children. The TCRbeta library was prepared with unique molecular identifiers. TCRdb processed the PCR reads anew with MiXCR; each CDR3 protein has one entry. Found here are some 460,000 distinct CDR3 sequences, around 15% of them singletons; the top ten hold less than 30%. This specimen was PBMCs, mostly from graft donor cells, taken 360 days after TCRalphabeta/CD19-depleted stem cell transplant. The receptors were gathered from a boy younger than two who had a stem cell transplant for Wiskott-Aldrich syndrome, so the T cells may come from the graft donor.

Written as DNA, the CDR3 is TGTGCCAGCAGTTTAGTCGGGGTCCACGAGCAGTACTTC. Protein sequence: CASSLVGVHEQYF. This sequence joins TRBV28 and TRBJ2-7; TRBD2 might be the D (5 bases). Germline CDR1 and CDR2: MDHEN and SYDVKM. This CDR3 contains 13 residues. Trimming took 2 bases from V and 5 from J, leaving 10 bases between them.

V is TRBV12-3 or TRBV12-4 and J is TRBJ2-2; TRBD1 might be the D (6 bases). This CDR3 region has 17 residues. The CDR3 coding sequence is TGTACCTGCAGTTTAGCCCTGGACAGCGCGAACACCGGGGAGCTGTTTTTT. Its protein is CTCSLALDSANTGELFF.

The chain's CDR3 is CASSYGAWNTEAFF. CDR3 bases: TGTGCCAGCAGTTATGGGGCTTGGAACACTGAAGCTTTCTTT. This chain links TRBV6-5 with TRBJ1-1; a weak D match, TRBD1 (5 bases). Germline V gives CDR1 MNHEY, CDR2 SVGAGI. The CDR3 has 14 amino acids. V was clipped by 3 bases and J by 1 base, with 9 bases between them.

This clonotype was seen only a few times. The chain employs TRBV7-2 and TRBJ2-7; a weak D match, TRBD1 (5 bases). The CDR3 has 13 amino acids. Germline loops: CDR1 SGHTA, CDR2 FQGNSA. Trimming left V 4 bases short and J 3 bases short, with 10 bases between. The CDR3 DNA sequence: TGTGCCAGCAGCTACGGACATAACTACGAGCAGTACTTC. Amino acid sequence: CASSYGHNYEQYF. Together with reference TRBV7-2 and TRBJ2-7, the CDR3 gives the full variable domain: GAGVSQSPSNKVTEKGKDVELRCDPISGHTALYWYRQSLGQGLEFLIYFQGNSAPDKSGLPSDRFSAERTGGSVSTLTIQRTQQEDSAVYLCASSYGHNYEQYFGPGTRLTVT.

The chain combines TRBV20-1 with TRBJ2-5, with 15 bases that match TRBD2. CDR3 length: 15 residues. V dropped 6 bases and J dropped 5; count of bases not matched to a gene: 7. Germline V gene lookup returns CDR1 DFQATT and CDR2 SNEGSKA (reference sequence). The CDR3 DNA sequence: TGCAGTGCCGGACTAGCGGGAGGGCTTAAGGAGACCCAGTACTTC. Protein: CSAGLAGGLKETQYF.

This clonotype was recorded many times. The chain recombines TRBV24-1 with TRBJ2-1; D might be TRBD1 or TRBD2, each matching 5 bases. This CDR3 has 16 residues. The V and J ends lost 1 base and 8 bases respectively, with 17 bases between them. CDR1 is KGHDR and CDR2 is SFDVKD in the germline V gene. The CDR3 is CATSDFSNSGHDEQFF. The CDR3 region has the DNA TGTGCCACCAGTGATTTCTCCAACTCGGGGCACGATGAGCAGTTCTTC.

This sequence joins TRBV25-1 and TRBJ1-5, with D possibly matching TRBD1 (5 bases). The CDR3 runs to 14 residues. V lost 1 base and J lost 4, with 8 bases in between. Germline V gives CDR1 MGHDK, CDR2 SYGVNS. The CDR3 protein is CASSEWDRNQPQHF. The CDR3 DNA reads as TGTGCCAGCAGTGAATGGGACCGAAATCAGCCCCAGCATTTT.

This clonotype was recorded a few times. The chain uses TRBV19 and TRBJ2-1; 12 bases match TRBD2. The CDR3 contains 16 residues. Germline lookup yields CDR1 LNHDA and CDR2 SQIVND (reference sequence). Trimming removed 3 bases from V and 4 bases from J; junction bases left unmatched: 4. CDR3 sequence (DNA): TGTGCCAGTAGTATCTCACTAGCGGGAGGATACAATGAGCAGTTCTTC. The encoded protein is CASSISLAGGYNEQFF. Together with reference TRBV19 and TRBJ2-1, the CDR3 gives the full variable domain: DGGITQSPKYLFRKEGQNVTLSCEQNLNHDAMYWYRQDPGQGLRLIYYSQIVNDFQKGDIAEGYSVSREKKESFPLTVTSAQKNPTAFYLCASSISLAGGYNEQFFGPGTRLTVL.

In its sample, this clonotype was seen a few times. The V and J genes are TRBV5-4 and TRBJ2-1; the match to TRBD2 covers 8 bases. The CDR3 runs to 17 residues. Trimming took 0 bases from V and 1 from J; bases not matched to a gene: 6. The germline gives CDR1 SGHNT, CDR2 YYREEE (reference sequence). The CDR3 reads CASSLGASGLSYNEQFF. In DNA, the CDR3 is TGTGCCAGCAGCTTGGGAGCTAGCGGGCTGTCCTACAATGAGCAGTTCTTC. The variable domain in full, completed from reference TRBV5-4 and TRBJ2-1, reads ETGVTQSPTHLIKTRGQQVTLRCSSQSGHNTVSWYQQALGQGPQFIFQYYREEENGRGNFPPRFSGLQFPNYSSELNVNALELDDSALYLCASSLGASGLSYNEQFFGPGTRLTVL.

The chain links TRBV5-1 to TRBJ2-3, with D possibly TRBD1 on 6 matching bases. V was pared by 2 bases and J by 3 bases, with 13 bases between. CDR1 is SGHRS, CDR2 YFSETQ, per germline. This CDR3 has 15 residues. The CDR3 DNA follows: TGCGCCAGCAGCTTCCCAGGGGCTGGGACAGATACGCAGTATTTT. Its protein is CASSFPGAGTDTQYF.

As DNA, the CDR3 is TGTGCCAGCAGTTTACAGGGGAGGGGCACCTACAATGAGCAGTTCTTC. It codes for CASSLQGRGTYNEQFF. The chain joins TRBV27 to TRBJ2-1, with D tentatively TRBD2 (7 bases). This CDR3 has 16 residues. V lost 2 bases and J 2 bases, leaving 13 bases between the germline ends. Germline CDR1 reads MNHEY; CDR2 reads SMNVEV (reference sequence).

This chain uses TRBV4-1 with TRBJ1-2, with 9 bases that match TRBD1. This CDR3 spans 19 amino acids. Losses at the gene ends were 1 base for V and 4 bases for J; bases not matched to a gene: 16. Per germline, CDR1 MGHRA and CDR2 YSYEKL. The CDR3 loop is CASSQVGVRGQGSVYGYTF. CDR3 nucleotides: TGCGCCAGCAGCCAAGTCGGGGTTAGAGGACAGGGGAGCGTCTATGGCTACACCTTC.

The sample holds many counts of this clonotype. V is TRBV7-9 and J is TRBJ2-7; TRBD2 agrees at 9 bases. The CDR3 sequence is 13 residues long. V shed 5 bases and J 2 bases; nucleotides not matched to a gene: 1. Per germline, CDR1 SEHNR and CDR2 FQNEAQ (reference sequence). CDR3 region: CASSPSGAYEQYF. The CDR3 DNA follows: TGTGCCAGCAGCCCTAGCGGGGCCTACGAGCAGTACTTC.

This clonotype showed up many times. The chain employs TRBV5-1 and TRBJ2-5; 7 nucleotides align to TRBD1. Germline CDR1 reads SGHRS; CDR2 reads YFSETQ. The junction had 2 bases not matched to a gene; V was cut back by 4 bases and J by 2 bases. The CDR3 has 13 residues. The CDR3 coding sequence is TGCGCCAGCAGCGTACAGGGGCAAGAGACCCAGTACTTC. Protein product: CASSVQGQETQYF.

The sample holds a few counts of this clonotype. The chain combines TRBV5-1 with TRBJ2-3; D is perhaps TRBD2 (5 bases). Trimming took 2 bases from V and 0 from J, leaving 16 bases between them. CDR3 size: 17 residues. Germline CDR1 reads SGHRS; CDR2 reads YFSETQ. DNA for the CDR3: TGCGCCAGCAGCTTAGGTATAGCGTTCCTTAGCACAGATACGCAGTATTTT. It translates to CASSLGIAFLSTDTQYF.